A selection of T cell receptor beta chains follows, all from one sample in a study of blood T cell repertoires in COVID-19. This table comes from immunoSEQ multiplex PCR, and its TCRdb copy is limited to in-frame clones, with some not included. The repertoire holds 20,000 to 25,000 clones, with around 69% as singletons. Sequencing was performed on peripheral blood. The receptors shown here come from a human donor in a cohort sampled during active or convalescent COVID-19. The CDR3 runs from the conserved cysteine through the conserved F or W. A D gene is named only where the DNA matches it firmly. Where a row states a size, it is once, few, many or the class of an expanded clone; other rows omit it.

D gene: NA
J gene: TRBJ2-1
clone size: NA
V gene: TRBV29-1
CDR3 length: 12
CDR3 protein: CSARENSNEQFF
CDR3 DNA: TGCAGCGCCCGGGAGAACAGCAATGAGCAGTTCTTC

D gene: TRBD1
J gene: TRBJ2-3
clone size: NA
V gene: TRBV25-1
CDR3 length: 14
CDR3 protein: CASSEGTAADTQYF
CDR3 DNA: TGTGCCAGCAGTGAAGGGACAGCCGCAGATACGCAGTATTTT

D gene: NA
J gene: TRBJ1-1
clone size: NA
V gene: TRBV10-3
CDR3 length: 12
CDR3 protein: CAISDGGTEAFF
CDR3 DNA: TGTGCCATCAGTGATGGGGGGACTGAAGCTTTCTTT

D gene: NA
J gene: TRBJ2-2
clone size: NA
V gene: TRBV29-1
CDR3 length: 13
CDR3 protein: CSVEKQETGELFF
CDR3 DNA: TGCAGCGTTGAGAAACAGGAAACCGGGGAGCTGTTTTTT

D gene: NA
J gene: TRBJ2-3
clone size: NA
V gene: TRBV27
CDR3 length: 14
CDR3 protein: CASSSRDWLDTQYF
CDR3 DNA: TGTGCCAGCAGTTCCAGGGACTGGCTAGATACGCAGTATTTT

D gene: TRBD1
J gene: TRBJ2-7
clone size: NA
V gene: TRBV18
CDR3 length: 15
CDR3 protein: CASSPFRDRVYEQYF
CDR3 DNA: TGTGCCAGCTCACCTTTCCGGGACAGGGTGTACGAGCAGTACTTC

D gene: TRBD2
J gene: TRBJ2-2
clone size: NA
V gene: TRBV4-1
CDR3 length: 17
CDR3 protein: CASSPMGSGTNTGELFF
CDR3 DNA: TGCGCCAGCAGCCCTATGGGGAGCGGGACTAACACCGGGGAGCTGTTTTTT

D gene: NA
J gene: TRBJ2-3
clone size: NA
V gene: TRBV5-1
CDR3 length: 12
CDR3 protein: CASSLVSDTQYF
CDR3 DNA: TGCGCCAGCAGCTTGGTATCGGATACGCAGTATTTT

D gene: TRBD2
J gene: TRBJ2-5
clone size: NA
V gene: TRBV15
CDR3 length: 19
CDR3 protein: CATSTSEGPSGMGAETQYF
CDR3 DNA: TGTGCCACCAGCACCTCAGAGGGGCCTAGCGGGATGGGGGCAGAGACCCAGTACTTC

D gene: NA
J gene: TRBJ2-1
clone size: NA
V gene: TRBV9
CDR3 length: 14
CDR3 protein: CASSVQQGGNEQFF
CDR3 DNA: TGTGCCAGCAGCGTACAGCAGGGAGGCAATGAGCAGTTCTTC

D gene: TRBD2
J gene: TRBJ2-3
clone size: NA
V gene: TRBV6-5
CDR3 length: 16
CDR3 protein: CASSYPTSGRYDTQYF
CDR3 DNA: TGTGCCAGCAGTTACCCTACTAGCGGGAGATACGATACGCAGTATTTT

D gene: TRBD1
J gene: TRBJ2-7
clone size: NA
V gene: TRBV18
CDR3 length: 14
CDR3 protein: CASSARQGNYEQYF
CDR3 DNA: TGTGCCAGCTCAGCACGACAGGGAAACTACGAGCAGTACTTC

D gene: NA
J gene: TRBJ1-4
clone size: NA
V gene: TRBV9
CDR3 length: 15
CDR3 protein: CASSGTGKSNEKLFF
CDR3 DNA: TGTGCCAGCAGCGGGACTGGGAAGTCTAATGAAAAACTGTTTTTT

D gene: TRBD1
J gene: TRBJ2-3
clone size: NA
V gene: TRBV14
CDR3 length: 16
CDR3 protein: CASSQGTGASTDTQYF
CDR3 DNA: TGTGCCAGCAGCCAAGGGACAGGGGCTAGCACAGATACGCAGTATTTT

D gene: TRBD1
J gene: TRBJ1-6
clone size: NA
V gene: TRBV6-5
CDR3 length: 14
CDR3 protein: CASSGQGSGSPLHF
CDR3 DNA: TGTGCCAGCAGCGGACAGGGGTCTGGTTCACCCCTCCACTTT

D gene: NA
J gene: TRBJ2-5
clone size: NA
V gene: TRBV5-5
CDR3 length: 12
CDR3 protein: CASSLGRLDQYF
CDR3 DNA: TGTGCCAGCAGCTTGGGACGGCTAGACCAGTACTTC

D gene: TRBD1
J gene: TRBJ1-2
clone size: NA
V gene: TRBV5-4
CDR3 length: 15
CDR3 protein: CASSQDRRTSHGYTF
CDR3 DNA: TGTGCCAGCAGCCAGGACAGGAGGACCTCCCATGGCTACACCTTC

D gene: TRBD1
J gene: TRBJ1-2
clone size: NA
V gene: TRBV5-4
CDR3 length: 16
CDR3 protein: CASSPARQGDGLGYTF
CDR3 DNA: TGTGCCAGCAGCCCGGCCAGACAGGGGGACGGTCTGGGCTACACCTTC

D gene: NA
J gene: TRBJ2-2
clone size: NA
V gene: TRBV7-9
CDR3 length: 15
CDR3 protein: CASSPTDLNTGELFF
CDR3 DNA: TGTGCCAGCAGCCCGACAGATCTTAACACCGGGGAGCTGTTTTTT

D gene: NA
J gene: TRBJ2-5
clone size: NA
V gene: TRBV19
CDR3 length: 13
CDR3 protein: CASSPLVQETQYF
CDR3 DNA: TGTGCCAGTAGTCCACTAGTACAAGAGACCCAGTACTTC

D gene: NA
J gene: TRBJ1-2
clone size: few
V gene: TRBV9
CDR3 length: 12
CDR3 protein: CASSGPGIGYTF
CDR3 DNA: TGTGCCAGCAGCGGACCAGGGATCGGCTACACCTTC

D gene: NA
J gene: TRBJ1-4
clone size: once
V gene: TRBV27
CDR3 length: 18
CDR3 protein: CASSLSTDRDATNEKLFF
CDR3 DNA: TGTGCCAGCAGTTTGTCTACGGACAGAGATGCAACTAATGAAAAACTGTTTTTT

D gene: TRBD2
J gene: TRBJ2-7
clone size: NA
V gene: TRBV4-1
CDR3 length: 17
CDR3 protein: CASSPGLAGGPRHEQYF
CDR3 DNA: TGCGCCAGCAGCCCGGGACTAGCGGGAGGGCCAAGACACGAGCAGTACTTC

D gene: NA
J gene: TRBJ2-1
clone size: NA
V gene: TRBV6-2/TRBV6-3
CDR3 length: 12
CDR3 protein: CASSAQRDEQFF
CDR3 DNA: TGTGCCAGCAGTGCCCAGAGGGATGAGCAGTTCTTC

D gene: TRBD1
J gene: TRBJ2-5
clone size: NA
V gene: TRBV27
CDR3 length: 14
CDR3 protein: CASKGQGFQETQYF
CDR3 DNA: TGTGCCAGCAAGGGACAGGGGTTCCAAGAGACCCAGTACTTC

D gene: NA
J gene: TRBJ1-2
clone size: few
V gene: TRBV10-1
CDR3 length: 13
CDR3 protein: CASSGPGNYGYTF
CDR3 DNA: TGCGCCAGCAGTGGGCCGGGGAACTATGGCTACACCTTC

D gene: NA
J gene: TRBJ1-3
clone size: NA
V gene: TRBV12-5
CDR3 length: 14
CDR3 protein: CASGPGDSGNTIYF
CDR3 DNA: TGTGCTAGTGGCCCGGGGGACTCTGGAAACACCATATATTTT

D gene: NA
J gene: TRBJ1-5
clone size: NA
V gene: TRBV5-1
CDR3 length: 13
CDR3 protein: CASSFLPNQPQHF
CDR3 DNA: TGCGCCAGCAGCTTCCTCCCCAATCAGCCCCAGCATTTT

D gene: NA
J gene: TRBJ2-7
clone size: NA
V gene: TRBV7-2
CDR3 length: 14
CDR3 protein: CASSFYSKRYEQYF
CDR3 DNA: TGTGCCAGCAGCTTTTACTCCAAGCGCTACGAGCAGTACTTC

D gene: NA
J gene: TRBJ2-2
clone size: NA
V gene: TRBV11-2
CDR3 length: 14
CDR3 protein: CASSLVRGTGELFF
CDR3 DNA: TGTGCCAGCAGCTTAGTACGAGGCACCGGGGAGCTGTTTTTT

D gene: NA
J gene: TRBJ1-2
clone size: NA
V gene: TRBV28
CDR3 length: 16
CDR3 protein: CASSFTGPPTKYGYTF
CDR3 DNA: TGTGCCAGCAGTTTTACAGGGCCACCTACGAAATATGGCTACACCTTC

D gene: NA
J gene: TRBJ2-1
clone size: NA
V gene: TRBV6-1
CDR3 length: 14
CDR3 protein: CASSELGRRNEQFF
CDR3 DNA: TGTGCCAGCAGTGAATTGGGCAGGCGCAATGAGCAGTTCTTC

D gene: NA
J gene: TRBJ2-5
clone size: few
V gene: TRBV2
CDR3 length: 13
CDR3 protein: CASSVRIKETQYF
CDR3 DNA: TGTGCCAGCAGTGTGCGGATTAAAGAGACCCAGTACTTC

D gene: NA
J gene: TRBJ2-6
clone size: NA
V gene: TRBV7-8
CDR3 length: 12
CDR3 protein: CASTTGANVLTF
CDR3 DNA: TGTGCCAGCACCACTGGGGCCAACGTCCTGACTTTC

D gene: NA
J gene: TRBJ1-6
clone size: NA
V gene: TRBV20-1
CDR3 length: 11
CDR3 protein: CSASSNSPLHF
CDR3 DNA: TGCAGTGCTAGCTCTAATTCACCCCTCCACTTT

D gene: NA
J gene: TRBJ2-3
clone size: NA
V gene: TRBV6-5
CDR3 length: 15
CDR3 protein: CASSYIGTSTDTQYF
CDR3 DNA: TGTGCCAGCAGTTACATTGGGACTAGCACAGATACGCAGTATTTT

D gene: TRBD1
J gene: TRBJ2-7
clone size: NA
V gene: TRBV10-1
CDR3 length: 14
CDR3 protein: CASSATGASYEQYF
CDR3 DNA: TGCGCCAGCAGTGCGACAGGGGCATCCTACGAGCAGTACTTC

D gene: TRBD1
J gene: TRBJ2-2
clone size: NA
V gene: TRBV7-6
CDR3 length: 19
CDR3 protein: CASSSPNTLGQGRTGELFF
CDR3 DNA: TGTGCCAGCAGCTCACCTAATACTTTGGGACAGGGCCGCACCGGGGAGCTGTTTTTT

D gene: TRBD1
J gene: TRBJ1-2
clone size: NA
V gene: TRBV7-8
CDR3 length: 13
CDR3 protein: CASSPGQYYGYTF
CDR3 DNA: TGTGCCAGCAGCCCGGGACAGTATTATGGCTACACCTTC

D gene: NA
J gene: TRBJ1-1
clone size: NA
V gene: TRBV27
CDR3 length: 11
CDR3 protein: CASSAGVKAFF
CDR3 DNA: TGTGCCAGCAGTGCAGGGGTAAAAGCTTTCTTT

D gene: NA
J gene: TRBJ1-2
clone size: NA
V gene: TRBV6-5
CDR3 length: 13
CDR3 protein: CASSRPEDYGYTF
CDR3 DNA: TGTGCCAGCAGTAGACCAGAGGACTATGGCTACACCTTC

D gene: TRBD2
J gene: TRBJ2-7
clone size: medium-sized
V gene: TRBV5-5
CDR3 length: 15
CDR3 protein: CASSSDPSGRYEQYF
CDR3 DNA: TGTGCCAGCAGCTCCGACCCTAGCGGGAGGTACGAGCAGTACTTC

D gene: NA
J gene: TRBJ1-6
clone size: once
V gene: TRBV28
CDR3 length: 17
CDR3 protein: CASSPSTALSYNSPLHF
CDR3 DNA: TGTGCCAGCAGTCCTTCGACAGCGCTCTCCTATAATTCACCCCTCCACTTT